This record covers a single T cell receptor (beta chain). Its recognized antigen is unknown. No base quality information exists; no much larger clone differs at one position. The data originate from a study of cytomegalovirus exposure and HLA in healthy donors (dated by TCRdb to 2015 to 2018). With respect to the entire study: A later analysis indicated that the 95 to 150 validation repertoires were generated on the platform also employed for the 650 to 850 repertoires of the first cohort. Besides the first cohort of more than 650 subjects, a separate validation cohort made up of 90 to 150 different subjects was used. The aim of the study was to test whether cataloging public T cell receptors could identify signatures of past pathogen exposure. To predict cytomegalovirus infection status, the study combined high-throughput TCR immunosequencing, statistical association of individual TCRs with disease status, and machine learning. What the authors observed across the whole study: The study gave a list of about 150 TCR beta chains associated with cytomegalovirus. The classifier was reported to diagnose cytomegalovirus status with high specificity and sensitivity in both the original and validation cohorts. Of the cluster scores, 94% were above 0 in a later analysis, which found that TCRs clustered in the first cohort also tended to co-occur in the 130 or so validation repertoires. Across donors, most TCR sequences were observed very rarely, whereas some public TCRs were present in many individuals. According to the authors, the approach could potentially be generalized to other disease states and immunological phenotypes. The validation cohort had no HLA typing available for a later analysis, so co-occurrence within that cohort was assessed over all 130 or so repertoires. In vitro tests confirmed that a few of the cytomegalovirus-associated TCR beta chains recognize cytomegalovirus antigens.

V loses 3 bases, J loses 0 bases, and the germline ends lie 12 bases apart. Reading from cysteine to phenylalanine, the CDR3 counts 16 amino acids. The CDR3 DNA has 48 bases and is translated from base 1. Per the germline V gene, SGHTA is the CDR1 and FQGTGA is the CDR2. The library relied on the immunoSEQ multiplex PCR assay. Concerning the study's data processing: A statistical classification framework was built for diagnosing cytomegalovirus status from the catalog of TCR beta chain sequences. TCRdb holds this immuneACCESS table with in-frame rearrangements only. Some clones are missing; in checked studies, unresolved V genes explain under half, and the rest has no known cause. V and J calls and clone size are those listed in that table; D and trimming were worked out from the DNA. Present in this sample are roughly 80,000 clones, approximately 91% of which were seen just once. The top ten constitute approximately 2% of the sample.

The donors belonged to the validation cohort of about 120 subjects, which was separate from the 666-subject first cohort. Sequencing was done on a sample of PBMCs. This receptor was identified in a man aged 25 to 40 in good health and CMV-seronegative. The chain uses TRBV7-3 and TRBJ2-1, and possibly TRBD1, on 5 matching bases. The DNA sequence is TGTGCCAGCAGCTTGTGGGGCGGAAGCTCCTACAATGAGCAGTTCTTC. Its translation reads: CASSLWGGSSYNEQFF. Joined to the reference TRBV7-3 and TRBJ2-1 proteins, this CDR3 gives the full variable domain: GAGVSQTPSNKVTEKGKYVELRCDPISGHTALYWYRQSLGQGPEFLIYFQGTGAADDSGLPNDRFFAVRPEGSVSTLKIQRTERGDSAVYLCASSLWGGSSYNEQFFGPGTRLTVL.